This T cell receptor beta chain was sequenced in a study of monozygotic twins with inflammatory bowel disease. Germline lookup yields CDR1 DFQATT and CDR2 SNEGSKA (reference sequence). The CDR3 sequence is 15 residues long. UMIs with a 6-nucleotide sample barcode were added by template switching. TCRdb reworked the 5' RACE reads into one entry per CDR3 protein, no DNA. Its table records approximately 45,000 distinct CDR3 sequences. Whole blood without T cell sorting served as the source of isolated total RNA. The sequence was obtained from a human donor with ulcerative colitis or Crohn's disease, or a healthy co-twin of an affected twin (not recorded which). V usage is TRBV20-1 and J usage is TRBJ2-5. The specimen sequenced was blood. The CDR3 here is CSASDGTSFQETQYF.